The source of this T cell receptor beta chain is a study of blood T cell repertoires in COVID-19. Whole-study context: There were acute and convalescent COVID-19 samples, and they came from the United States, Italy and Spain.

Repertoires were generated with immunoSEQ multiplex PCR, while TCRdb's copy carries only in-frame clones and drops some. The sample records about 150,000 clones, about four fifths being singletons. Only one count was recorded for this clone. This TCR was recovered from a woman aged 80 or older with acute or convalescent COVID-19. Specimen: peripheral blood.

CDR3 protein: CASSGGQRGGSDTQYF. For the CDR3, the DNA is TGTGCCAGCAGTGGTGGCCAGCGGGGGGGTTCGGATACGCAGTATTTT. The chain carries TRBV6-1 and TRBJ2-3, with 10 positions matching TRBD2. Germline CDR1 is MNHNS and CDR2 is SASEGT. CDR3 length equals 16 residues. The V and J ends lost 4 bases and 6 bases, in that order; junction bases with no gene match: 10.